These 6 T cell receptor beta chains were sequenced from one sample in a study of blood T cell repertoires in COVID-19. Here immunoSEQ multiplex PCR was the method, and the copy in TCRdb shows in-frame clones only, minus some. This table holds around 80,000 clones, 80% found once. Sequencing was performed on peripheral blood. The origin of the receptors is a man aged 50 to 59 with COVID-19, enrolled during active disease.

This sequence joins TRBV28 and TRBJ1-4, with D hard to call. With 6 bases removed from V and 8 bases from J, the gap between germline ends came to 13 bases. The CDR3 consists of 13 residues. The germline gives CDR1 MDHEN, CDR2 SYDVKM. The CDR3 sequence: CASSTVYTEKLFF. For the CDR3, the DNA is TGTGCCAGCAGCACCGTATACACAGAAAAACTGTTTTTT.

The rearrangement links TRBV5-1 to TRBJ2-6; no definite D call. Germline-derived CDR1 and CDR2 are SGHRS and YFSETQ. V was pared by 2 bases and J by 2 bases, with 5 bases between. The CDR3 has 14 residues. This CDR3 reads CASSFLTGANVLTF. Written as DNA, the CDR3 is TGCGCCAGCAGCTTTTTAACTGGGGCCAACGTCCTGACTTTC.

Remarks on this clone: One end of the junction does not line up with germline, which may come from a read error. The chain uses TRBV7-7 and TRBJ2-7; TRBD2 agrees at 8 bases. This CDR3 contains 18 residues. CDR1 is SSHAT, CDR2 FNYEAQ, per germline (reference sequence). In DNA, the CDR3 is TGTGCTAGCAGCTTAGGAAGCACTCTAGCGGGTCTTACCTACGAGCAGTACTTC. It translates to CASSLGSTLAGLTYEQYF. Full variable domain (missing parts from reference TRBV7-7 and TRBJ2-7): GAGVSQSPRYKVTKRGQDVTLRCDPISSHATLYWYQQALGQGPEFLTYFNYEAQPDKSGLPSDRFSAERPEGSISTLTIQRTEQRDSAMYRCASSLGSTLAGLTYEQYFGPGTRLTVT.

This clone is medium-sized within its sample. V and J are TRBV3-1 (or the pseudogene TRBV3-2) and TRBJ2-1; 10 bases are shared with TRBD1. The trim removed 4 bases at V and 3 bases at J, leaving 3 bases unmatched. Germline V gene lookup returns CDR1 LGHDT and CDR2 YNNKEL (reference sequence). The CDR3 spans 15 residues. The CDR3 DNA reads as TGTGCCAGCAGCCCGACAGGGGGCTTCTACAATGAGCAGTTCTTC. Residues: CASSPTGGFYNEQFF.

V is TRBV28 and J is TRBJ2-3; possible D gene TRBD1, 5 bases. This CDR3 contains 16 residues. V was clipped by 1 base and J by 4 bases, with 15 bases between them. Looked up from germline, CDR1 is MDHEN and CDR2 is SYDVKM. The chain's CDR3 is CASSLLGNRSADTQYF. The CDR3 nucleotides are TGTGCCAGCAGTTTATTAGGGAACAGGTCCGCAGATACGCAGTATTTT.

The chain recombines TRBV2 with TRBJ2-7, with 7 bases fitting TRBD2. Germline V gene data show CDR1 as SNHLY and CDR2 as FYNNEI. V gave up 5 bases and J gave up 6 bases; unmatched junction bases: 10. There are 14 residues in the CDR3. The CDR3 reads CASSLLARVGEQYF. The DNA of the CDR3 is TGTGCCAGCAGTCTACTAGCGCGGGTCGGCGAGCAGTACTTC.